These 8 T cell receptor beta chains came from one sample sequenced in a study of control samples from healthy donors and cancer patients (dated by TCRdb to 2020 to 2021). The library was made by the immunoSEQ multiplex PCR assay. TCRdb carries this immuneACCESS record with in-frame sequences only. Its versions omit some clonotypes, under half of them owing to an unresolved V gene in the studies checked, with the rest unexplained. Counted in this sample were 230,000 or so clones; roughly 94% of them appeared once. Together, the top ten hold 1.5% of the sample. Sequencing input: blood. The origin of the receptors is a man in his fifties in good health.

This clone has only one observation. The chain has TRBV6-2 or TRBV6-3 and TRBJ2-1, with 12 bases matching TRBD2. The CDR3 contains 21 residues. Trimming took 0 bases from V and 2 from J; bases not matched to a gene: 14. CDR1 and CDR2 from the germline V gene are MNHEY and SVGEGT. The CDR3 sequence: CASSYSLGGPSGGAAYNEQFF. CDR3 nucleotide sequence: TGTGCCAGCAGTTACTCTTTAGGCGGGCCTAGCGGGGGGGCCGCCTACAATGAGCAGTTCTTC.

The chain uses TRBV6-8 and TRBJ2-7; no reliable D call. V shed 4 bases and J shed 2 bases, with 21 bases lying between them. There are 17 residues in the CDR3. In germline, CDR1 is MNHGY, CDR2 SAAAGT. CDR3: CASSLSNGLIVPYEQYV. CDR3 in DNA: TGTGCCAGCAGTTTAAGTAATGGGTTGATAGTCCCCTACGAGCAGTACGTC.

This clone was counted a single time. The rearrangement links TRBV5-1 to TRBJ2-7, with no clear D. The germline CDR1 and CDR2 sequences are SGHRS and YFSETQ. The CDR3 has 14 residues. V lost 1 base and J lost 2, with 10 bases in between. The CDR3 bases are TGCGCCAGCAGCTTGTCGTCCACCACCTACGAGCAGTACTTC. Amino acid sequence: CASSLSSTTYEQYF.

This chain links TRBV21-1 with TRBJ1-3; whether TRBD1, the table's D call, matches the DNA was not checked. TRBV21-1 is classified as a pseudogene. The length of the CDR3 is 17 residues. In DNA form, the CDR3 reads TGTGCCAGCAGCGATTGCCGGGACAGGGATGCAGGAAACACCATATATTTT. Residues: CASSDCRDRDAGNTIYF.

The chain links TRBV3-1 (or the pseudogene TRBV3-2) to TRBJ1-6; TRBD1 agrees at 7 bases. The junction had 2 bases not matched to a gene; V was cut back by 0 bases and J by 0 bases. The length of the CDR3 is 17 residues. From germline, CDR1 is LGHDT and CDR2 YNNKEL (reference sequence). Here the CDR3 DNA reads TGTGCCAGCAGCCAAGACTCAGGGGGCTCCTATAATTCACCCCTCCACTTT. Encoded protein: CASSQDSGGSYNSPLHF.

To note about this clone: Other DNA sequences in the same sample also yield this CDR3. V usage is TRBV20-1 and J usage is TRBJ2-7, with TRBD1 as a possible D gene (6 bases). In germline, CDR1 is DFQATT, CDR2 SNEGSKA (reference sequence). The CDR3 is 11 residues long. Trimming took 6 bases from V and 6 from J, leaving 12 bases between them. This CDR3 is CSASRGGEQYV. The DNA of the CDR3 is TGCAGTGCAAGCCGAGGGGGCGAGCAGTACGTC.

The V gene is TRBV5-5, the J gene TRBJ2-7; D gene uncertain. Germline-derived CDR1 and CDR2 are SGHKS and YYEKEE (reference sequence). The V gene lost 0 bases and the J gene lost 6 bases, with 10 bases spanning the gap. This CDR3 region has 13 residues. CDR3 residues: CASSLGIKGEQYV. As DNA, the CDR3 is TGTGCCAGCAGCTTGGGTATCAAGGGCGAGCAGTACGTC.

J is TRBJ1-2 and V is TRBV7-3; TRBD1 matches 7 bases. The CDR3 has 15 residues. Germline values: CDR1 SGHTA, CDR2 FQGTGA. V lost 6 bases to trimming and J lost 2 bases; unmatched junction nucleotides: 9. The CDR3 DNA reads TGTGCCAGCAGGGCCTGGGGACAGAGAAACTATGGCTACACCTTC. This sequence encodes CASRAWGQRNYGYTF.